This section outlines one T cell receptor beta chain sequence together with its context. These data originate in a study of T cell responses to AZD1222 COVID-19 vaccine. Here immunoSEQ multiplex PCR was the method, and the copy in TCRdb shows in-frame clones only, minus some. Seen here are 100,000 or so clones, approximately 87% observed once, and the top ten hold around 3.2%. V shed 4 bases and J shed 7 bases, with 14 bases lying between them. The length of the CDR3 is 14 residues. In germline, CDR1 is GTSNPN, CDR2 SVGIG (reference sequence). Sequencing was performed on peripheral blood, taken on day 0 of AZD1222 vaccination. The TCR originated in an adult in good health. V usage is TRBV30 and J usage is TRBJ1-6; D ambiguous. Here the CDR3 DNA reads TGTGCCTGGAATAGAGAAGAACCGAATTCACCCCTCCACTTT. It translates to CAWNREEPNSPLHF.